Shown below are 14 T cell receptor beta chains from a single sample sequenced in a study of cytomegalovirus exposure and HLA in healthy donors. Vbeta (60) and Jbeta (13) primers were used in the PCR. Assay: immunoSEQ multiplex PCR; the TCRdb copy retains only in-frame clones and omits some. The data contain 70,000 to 100,000 clones, 80% of them singletons. Source material: PBMCs. The source of these receptors is a man aged 45-65 years in good health and CMV-seropositive.

To note about this clone: At one end, the junction sequence differs from germline, possibly due to a read error. CDR3 residues: CSSSLRAGPTDTQYF. The CDR3 DNA follows: TGTTCCAGCTCTCTCAGGGCAGGGCCGACAGATACGCAGTATTTT. The V gene is TRBV7-9, the J gene TRBJ2-3, with D perhaps matching TRBD1 (5 bases). Germline values: CDR1 SEHNR, CDR2 FQNEAQ (reference sequence). The CDR3 contains 15 residues.

The rearrangement links TRBV5-4 to TRBJ1-2; D not certain. Trimming stripped 5 bases from V and 8 bases from J, with 16 bases between. Per germline, CDR1 SGHNT and CDR2 YYREEE (reference sequence). There are 13 residues in the CDR3. The CDR3 DNA follows: TGTGCCAGCAGACTGTTCCGCGCGGGGGGCTACACCTTC. This gives the protein CASRLFRAGGYTF.

Here the CDR3 DNA reads TGTGCCAGCAGCCCGCCGGGGTATTCTAATTCACCCCTCCACTTT. This gives the protein CASSPPGYSNSPLHF. The rearrangement links TRBV14 to TRBJ1-6; D gene unclear. The CDR3 extends over 15 amino acids. The ends were cut back, 4 bases at V and 6 bases at J, with 13 bases in the middle. CDR1 SGHDN and CDR2 FVKESK come from the germline V gene. Using reference TRBV14 and TRBJ1-6 for the parts outside the CDR3, the full variable domain is EAGVTQFPSHSVIEKGQTVTLRCDPISGHDNLYWYRRVMGKEIKFLLHFVKESKQDESGMPNNRFLAERTGGTYSTLKVQPAELEDSGVYFCASSPPGYSNSPLHFGNGTRLTVT.

Only one count was recorded for this clone. The genes are TRBV5-1 and TRBJ1-2, with TRBD1 matching over 10 bases. The CDR3 is 14 amino acids. Germline V gives CDR1 SGHRS, CDR2 YFSETQ. J gave up 8 bases and V 4 bases, and 8 bases lay outside the gene matches. The CDR3 is CASSPDRGLRGYTF. The CDR3 nucleotides are TGCGCCAGCAGCCCAGACAGGGGGCTTCGCGGCTACACCTTC. Using reference TRBV5-1 and TRBJ1-2 for the parts outside the CDR3, the full variable domain is KAGVTQTPRYLIKTRGQQVTLSCSPISGHRSVSWYQQTPGQGLQFLFEYFSETQRNKGNFPGRFSGRQFSNSRSEMNVSTLELGDSALYLCASSPDRGLRGYTFGSGTRLTVV.

The J gene is TRBJ1-2, the V gene TRBV6-5; 8 bases line up with TRBD1. The germline CDR1 and CDR2 sequences are MNHEY and SVGAGI. V lost 0 bases to trimming and J lost 3 bases; unmatched junction nucleotides: 6. The CDR3 is 16 residues long. The CDR3 coding sequence is TGTGCCAGCAGTTACTCATTCAGGGGGCTAGACTATGGCTACACCTTC. It yields the protein CASSYSFRGLDYGYTF.

The chain joins TRBV4-3 to TRBJ1-2; 7 bases line up with TRBD1. Germline assignment: CDR1 LGHNA and CDR2 YSLEER. This CDR3 contains 15 residues. V gave up 0 bases and J gave up 3 bases; unmatched junction bases: 4. CDR3 amino acids: CASSQDLTGDYGYTF. CDR3 nucleotides: TGCGCCAGCAGCCAAGATCTAACAGGGGACTATGGCTACACCTTC.

This clone came up once. This chain connects TRBV11-1 to TRBJ2-5; D remains unclear. The DNA end is a closer match to TRBJ2-7, so the J assignment may be wrong. The CDR3 has 14 amino acids. Germline assignment: CDR1 SGHAT and CDR2 FQDESV (reference sequence). For the CDR3, the DNA is TGTGCCAGCAGCTTAGCAGCGTTTTCCTACGAGCAGTACTTC. This sequence encodes CASSLAAFSYEQYF.

CDR3 bases: TGTGCCAGCAGCCTCGGCGGAGCGGGAGGAGTGAGAGAGCAGTACTTC. This encodes CASSLGGAGGVREQYF. This sequence joins TRBV4-2 and TRBJ2-5, with 9 bases identical to TRBD2. Trimming at V came to 4 bases and at J to 11 bases, leaving 17 bases not matched to a gene. From germline, CDR1 is LGHNA and CDR2 YNFKEQ. The CDR3 runs to 16 residues.

The chain recombines TRBV30 with TRBJ2-7; 8 bases align to TRBD2. Trimming took 0 bases from V and 5 from J; bases not matched to a gene: 9. The CDR3 is 15 amino acids. CDR1 and CDR2 (germline): GTSNPN, SVGIG (reference sequence). The CDR3 reads CAWSVRLAGSNEQYF. The CDR3 DNA follows: TGTGCCTGGAGTGTACGATTAGCGGGATCTAACGAGCAGTACTTC.

The J gene is TRBJ1-2, the V gene TRBV5-1, with a weak D call TRBD1 (5 bases). CDR3 length: 14 residues. CDR1 and CDR2 (germline): SGHRS, YFSETQ. Deletions cut 0 bases from V and 0 bases from J, with 6 bases between. The CDR3 DNA reads TGCGCCAGCAGCTTGGAAGGGGCTAACTATGGCTACACCTTC. Translation gives CASSLEGANYGYTF.

The chain employs TRBV15 and TRBJ2-1; no clear D gene. V lost 0 bases to trimming and J lost 0 bases, with 9 bases between them. Germline V lookup: CDR1 LNHNV, CDR2 YYDKDF (reference sequence). The length of the CDR3 is 16 residues. This chain's CDR3 is CATSRDPLSSYNEQFF. In nucleotides, the CDR3 is TGTGCCACCAGCAGAGATCCCCTGAGCTCCTACAATGAGCAGTTCTTC.

V and J are TRBV2 and TRBJ1-2; D is perhaps TRBD1 (5 bases). Between the trimmed V and J ends, which lost 3 bases and 2 bases, there was a span of 10 bases. The CDR3 loop spans 14 amino acids. Per germline, CDR1 SNHLY and CDR2 FYNNEI. This CDR3 is CASSELAGNYGYTF. CDR3 sequence (DNA): TGTGCCAGCAGTGAGCTGGCAGGGAACTATGGCTACACCTTC.

This sequence joins TRBV25-1 and TRBJ1-6; possible D gene TRBD1, 5 bases. The V end was cut by 1 base, the J end by 10 bases, with 14 bases between. The CDR3 totals 15 residues. Germline lookup yields CDR1 MGHDK and CDR2 SYGVNS. In nucleotides, the CDR3 is TGTGCCAGCAGTGAATTAGGACACTTCGACTCACCCCTCCACTTT. Encoded protein: CASSELGHFDSPLHF.

CDR3 nucleotides: TGTGCCAGCTCGCCTATTGGGCGGGGGCCGGTCGGAGAAAAACTGTTTTTT. Amino acid sequence: CASSPIGRGPVGEKLFF. The chain is built from TRBV18 and TRBJ1-4; D is perhaps TRBD1 (6 bases). The CDR3 is made up of 17 amino acids. V lost 6 bases to trimming and J lost 8 bases, with 25 bases between them. Germline assignment: CDR1 KGHSH and CDR2 LQKENI.